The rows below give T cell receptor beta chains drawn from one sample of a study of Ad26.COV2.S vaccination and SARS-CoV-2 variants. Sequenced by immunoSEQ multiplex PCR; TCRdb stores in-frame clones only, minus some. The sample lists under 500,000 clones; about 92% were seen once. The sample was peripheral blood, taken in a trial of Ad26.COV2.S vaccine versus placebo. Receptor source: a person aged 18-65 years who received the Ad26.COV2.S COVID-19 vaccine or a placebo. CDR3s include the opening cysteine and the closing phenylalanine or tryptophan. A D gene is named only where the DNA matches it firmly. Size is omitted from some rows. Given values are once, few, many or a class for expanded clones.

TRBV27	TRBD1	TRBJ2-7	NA	CASSLSGTGGAYEQYF	TGTGCCAGCAGTTTATCGGGGACAGGGGGAGCCTACGAGCAGTACTTC
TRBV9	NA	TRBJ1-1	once	CASSPRPSATEAFF	TGTGCCAGCAGCCCCCGCCCCTCGGCCACTGAAGCTTTCTTT
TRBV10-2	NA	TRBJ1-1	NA	CASGGWDTEAFF	TGCGCCAGCGGGGGGTGGGACACTGAAGCTTTCTTT
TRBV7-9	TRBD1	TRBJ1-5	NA	CASSLGRRGPEDSNQPQHF	TGTGCCAGCAGCTTAGGCCGCAGGGGGCCCGAGGATAGCAATCAGCCCCAGCATTTT
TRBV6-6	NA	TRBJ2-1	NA	CASTSGFYNEQFF	TGTGCCAGTACCTCGGGCTTCTACAATGAGCAGTTCTTC
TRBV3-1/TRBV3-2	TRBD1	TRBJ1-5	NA	CASSPGTAYNQPQHF	TGTGCCAGCAGCCCTGGGACAGCATACAATCAGCCCCAGCATTTT
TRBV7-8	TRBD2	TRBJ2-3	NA	CASSLKALTSGGADTQYF	TGTGCCAGCAGCCTAAAGGCGCTAACTAGCGGGGGGGCAGATACGCAGTATTTT
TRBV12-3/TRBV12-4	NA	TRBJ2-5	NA	CAIGASKETQYF	TGTGCCATCGGGGCTAGCAAGGAGACCCAGTACTTC
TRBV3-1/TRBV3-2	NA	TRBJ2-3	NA	CASSPREDTQYF	TGTGCCAGCAGCCCTCGGGAAGATACGCAGTATTTT
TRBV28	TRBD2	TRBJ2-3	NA	CASSSSGGATDTQYF	TGTGCCAGCAGTTCTAGCGGGGGGGCCACAGATACGCAGTATTTT
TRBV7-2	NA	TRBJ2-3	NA	CASSLMADTQYF	TGTGCCAGCAGCTTAATGGCCGATACGCAGTATTTT
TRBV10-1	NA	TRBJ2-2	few	CASSEYPNTGELFF	TGCGCCAGCAGTGAATACCCGAACACCGGGGAGCTGTTTTTT
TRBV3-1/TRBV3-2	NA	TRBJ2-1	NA	CASSPQTTGYNEQFF	TGTGCCAGCAGCCCACAGACGACGGGTTACAATGAGCAGTTCTTC
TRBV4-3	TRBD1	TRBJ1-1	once	CASSPTGANTEAFF	TGCGCCAGCAGCCCAACAGGGGCGAACACTGAAGCTTTCTTT